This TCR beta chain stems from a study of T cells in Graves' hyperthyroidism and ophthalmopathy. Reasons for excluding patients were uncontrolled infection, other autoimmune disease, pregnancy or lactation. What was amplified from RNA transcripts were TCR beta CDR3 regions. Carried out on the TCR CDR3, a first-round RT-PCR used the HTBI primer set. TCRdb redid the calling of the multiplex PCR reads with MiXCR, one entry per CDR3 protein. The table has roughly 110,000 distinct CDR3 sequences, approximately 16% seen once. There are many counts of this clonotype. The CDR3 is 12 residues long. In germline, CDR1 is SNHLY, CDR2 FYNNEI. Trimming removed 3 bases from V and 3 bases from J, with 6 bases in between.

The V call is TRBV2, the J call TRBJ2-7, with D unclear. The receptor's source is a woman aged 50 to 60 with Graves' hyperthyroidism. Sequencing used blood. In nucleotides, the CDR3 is TGTGCCAGCAGTGACCCGTACTACGAGCAGTACTTC. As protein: CASSDPYYEQYF.